This record looks at one TCR beta chain sequence and its context. Its antigen is as yet unknown. The data were obtained in a study of T cell responses to AZD1222 COVID-19 vaccine. Study-wide points: Clonal diversity was possibly underestimated, and the donors were mostly white British, with more females.

Produced via immunoSEQ multiplex PCR; TCRdb's table is partial and in-frame only. The sample consists of over 130,000 clones, roughly 90% of them appearing once. The CDR3 is 15 residues long. The germline V gene encodes CDR1 SGHKS and CDR2 YYEKEE (reference sequence). With 1 base clipped from V and 8 bases from J, the junction kept 8 bases outside the gene matches. The chain uses TRBV5-5 and TRBJ2-1; 8 bases are a match to TRBD1. Material: peripheral blood, obtained 28 days after the second AZD1222 dose. This TCR was recovered from an adult who received the AZD1222 COVID-19 vaccine. The CDR3 loop is CASSLIGQGAHEQFF. The CDR3 DNA is TGTGCCAGCAGCTTGATCGGCCAGGGGGCTCATGAGCAGTTCTTC.